This is a list of T cell receptor beta chains from one sample in a study of blood T cell repertoires in COVID-19. This table comes from immunoSEQ multiplex PCR, and its TCRdb copy is limited to in-frame clones, with some not included. The sample lists roughly 220,000 clones; 70% to 85% were seen once. Sequenced material: PBMCs or T cells enriched from blood (not recorded which). The receptors originated from a man between 35 and 55 years old who had recovered from COVID-19. The CDR3 runs from the conserved cysteine through the conserved F or W. A D gene is named only where the DNA matches it firmly. Some rows mark clone size as missing; the rest say once, few, many or name a class of expanded clone.

TRBD1	TRBJ2-7	NA	TRBV10-2	15	CASSELGQGANEQYF	TGCGCCAGCAGTGAGTTGGGGCAGGGGGCGAACGAGCAGTACTTC
NA	TRBJ1-3	NA	TRBV5-1	12	CASSLPGDTIYF	TGCGCCAGCAGCTTGCCGGGAGACACCATATATTTT
TRBD2	TRBJ2-1	NA	TRBV5-1	16	CASSLVGTSGRNEQFF	TGCGCCAGCAGCTTGGTTGGGACTAGCGGGAGGAATGAGCAGTTCTTC
NA	TRBJ1-5	NA	TRBV18	16	CASSPGLQINNQPQHF	TGTGCCAGCTCACCAGGGCTTCAGATCAACAATCAGCCCCAGCATTTT
TRBD2	TRBJ2-1	NA	TRBV6-2/TRBV6-3	12	CASSYWEGEQFF	TGTGCCAGCAGTTACTGGGAGGGGGAGCAGTTCTTC
NA	TRBJ1-5	NA	TRBV10-3	14	CAISLPGDDQPQHF	TGTGCCATCAGTCTCCCGGGGGACGATCAGCCCCAGCATTTT
NA	TRBJ2-5	NA	TRBV5-4	16	CASSLRAGANQETQYF	TGTGCCAGCAGCTTAAGGGCGGGGGCCAACCAAGAGACCCAGTACTTC
NA	TRBJ2-3	NA	TRBV7-7	15	CASSRLTYSTDTQYF	TGTGCCAGCAGCCGTCTCACATATTCCACAGATACGCAGTATTTT
NA	TRBJ1-6	few	TRBV7-6	17	CASSPISTGTYNSPLHF	TGTGCCAGCAGCCCCATTTCGACCGGGACATATAATTCACCCCTCCACTTT
TRBD1	TRBJ1-1	once	TRBV28	14	CASSTLTGGAEAFF	TGTGCCAGCAGTACATTAACAGGGGGAGCTGAAGCTTTCTTT
NA	TRBJ2-2	once	TRBV5-1	13	CASSSVETGELFF	TGCGCCAGCAGCTCAGTCGAAACCGGGGAGCTGTTTTTT
NA	TRBJ2-2	NA	TRBV30	13	CAWETGSTGELFF	TGTGCCTGGGAGACAGGCAGCACCGGGGAGCTGTTTTTT
NA	TRBJ2-5	NA	TRBV13	14	CASSPYGGLETQYF	TGTGCCAGCAGCCCATACGGGGGGCTGGAGACCCAGTACTTC
TRBD1	TRBJ2-7	NA	TRBV7-3	14	CASSPGTGRYEQYF	TGTGCCAGCAGCCCTGGGACAGGACGGTACGAGCAGTACTTC
NA	TRBJ2-7	NA	TRBV5-5	14	CASSTEPTSYEQYF	TGTGCCAGCAGCACCGAGCCCACGTCCTACGAGCAGTACTTC
NA	TRBJ1-5	NA	TRBV28	12	CASSLSSGPQHF	TGTGCCAGCAGTTTATCATCCGGGCCCCAGCATTTT
TRBD1	TRBJ1-1	NA	TRBV5-1	15	CASSHTGQGNTEAFF	TGCGCCAGCAGCCACACAGGACAGGGAAACACTGAAGCTTTCTTT
TRBD1	TRBJ2-2	NA	TRBV6-5	15	CASSFHRGRGGELFF	TGTGCCAGCAGTTTCCACAGGGGGCGCGGCGGGGAGCTGTTTTTT
TRBD1	TRBJ1-1	NA	TRBV7-9	14	CASSLGTGVTEAFF	TGTGCCAGCAGCTTAGGTACAGGGGTCACTGAAGCTTTCTTT
NA	TRBJ2-2	NA	TRBV14	13	CASREVNTGELFF	TGTGCCAGCAGAGAGGTGAACACCGGGGAGCTGTTTTTT
NA	TRBJ2-1	once	TRBV6-5	11	CASSPLLEQFF	TGTGCCAGCAGCCCACTCTTGGAGCAGTTCTTC
TRBD2	TRBJ2-7	NA	TRBV11-2	17	CASSSRLAGGPINEQYF	TGTGCCAGCAGCTCACGACTAGCGGGAGGGCCCATCAACGAGCAGTACTTC
TRBD2	TRBJ2-1	NA	TRBV9	13	CASSAGTSNEQFF	TGTGCCAGCAGCGCCGGGACTAGCAATGAGCAGTTCTTC